The 6 T cell receptor beta chains below all came from one sample that was sequenced in a study of T-cell memory formation after mild COVID-19 (dated by TCRdb to the early 2020s). The library was generated by 5' RACE. Sequenced using an Illumina NovaSeq 6000. TCRdb itself trimmed the public reads at Q25 with fastp, ran MiXCR and retained productive beta chains. Rows are unified per CDR3 protein, each entry keeping the most common DNA and genes. This sample holds roughly 180,000 distinct CDR3 sequences; 11% were observed only once. Roughly 3.8% of the sample lies in the top ten. Sequenced sample: PBMCs or a T cell subset sorted from them (not recorded which). The source of these receptors is a man in his late teens or twenties who had mild COVID-19 (a few samples of this study predate the infection). The sample titles of this study are shuffled in the database, so cell type and time point are left out; the donor was told from shared clones.

The sample holds many counts of this clonotype. The chain joins TRBV20-1 to TRBJ1-1; D uncertain. CDR3 length: 10 amino acids. Trimming removed 1 base from V and 10 bases from J, with 7 bases in between. CDR1 and CDR2 from the germline V gene are DFQATT and SNEGSKA (reference sequence). The chain's CDR3 is CSARVVTAFF. In DNA form, the CDR3 reads TGCAGTGCTAGAGTAGTTACAGCTTTCTTT.

This chain uses TRBV20-1 with TRBJ2-2, with a tentative D call TRBD2 (5 bases). The CDR3 spans 13 residues. CDR1 is DFQATT and CDR2 is SNEGSKA in the germline V gene (reference sequence). V lost 4 bases, J lost 3 bases, and 9 bases lay in between. The CDR3, as DNA: TGCAGTGCTATACCGGGATACACCGGGGAGCTGTTTTTT. It encodes CSAIPGYTGELFF.

This clonotype was recorded a few times. This chain uses TRBV7-2 with TRBJ2-1, with 10 bases fitting TRBD1. CDR1 and CDR2 (germline): SGHTA, FQGNSA. With V trimmed by 5 bases and J by 7 bases, 8 bases remained unmatched. CDR3 length: 15 amino acids. The chain's CDR3 is CASSADRGLRNEQFF. CDR3 DNA sequence: TGTGCCAGCAGCGCAGACAGGGGGCTTCGGAATGAGCAGTTCTTC.

At least ten counts were recorded for this clonotype. The chain joins TRBV6-2 or TRBV6-3 to TRBJ2-5; TRBD2 aligns across 13 bases. Unmatched junction bases numbered 4, after V lost 4 bases and J lost 2 bases. This CDR3 has 16 residues. CDR1 is MNHEY, CDR2 SVGEGT, per germline. This CDR3 is CASSSTSGGLQETQYF. The CDR3 DNA reads TGTGCCAGCAGTTCGACTAGCGGGGGGTTACAAGAGACCCAGTACTTC.

This clonotype was counted a few times. The genes are TRBV7-2 and TRBJ1-1; D call uncertain. Trimming took off 0 bases at V and 3 bases at J, with 5 bases between the two ends. Germline CDR1 reads SGHTA; CDR2 reads FQGNSA. The CDR3 runs 13 residues. This CDR3 reads CASSLATHTEAFF. DNA of the CDR3: TGTGCCAGCAGCTTAGCGACGCACACTGAAGCTTTCTTT.

This clonotype was counted a few times. The gene calls are TRBV20-1 and TRBJ1-2; D ambiguous. This CDR3 has 15 residues. Trimming removed 5 bases at V and 5 bases at J, with 21 bases between. Germline lookup yields CDR1 DFQATT and CDR2 SNEGSKA (reference sequence). CDR3 DNA sequence: TGCAGTGCTCGCCCCTCCAGTCGGGCTGAGTATGGCTACACCTTC. It codes for CSARPSSRAEYGYTF.